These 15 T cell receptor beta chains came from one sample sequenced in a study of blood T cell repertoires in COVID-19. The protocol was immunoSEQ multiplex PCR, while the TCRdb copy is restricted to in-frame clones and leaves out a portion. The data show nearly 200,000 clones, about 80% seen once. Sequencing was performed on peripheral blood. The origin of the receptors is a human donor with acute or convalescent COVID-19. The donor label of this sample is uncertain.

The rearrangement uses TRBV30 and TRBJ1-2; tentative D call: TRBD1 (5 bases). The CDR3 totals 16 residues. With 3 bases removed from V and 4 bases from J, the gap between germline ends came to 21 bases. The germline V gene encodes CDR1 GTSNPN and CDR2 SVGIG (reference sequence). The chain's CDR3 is CAWRPRQFSPLYGYTF. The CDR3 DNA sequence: TGTGCCTGGAGACCTAGACAGTTTTCTCCGCTCTATGGCTACACCTTC.

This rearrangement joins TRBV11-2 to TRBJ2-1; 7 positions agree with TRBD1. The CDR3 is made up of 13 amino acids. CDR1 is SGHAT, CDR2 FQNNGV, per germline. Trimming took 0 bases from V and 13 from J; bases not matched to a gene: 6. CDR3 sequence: CASSLEPRTGQFF. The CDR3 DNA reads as TGTGCCAGCAGCTTAGAACCCCGGACAGGACAGTTCTTC.

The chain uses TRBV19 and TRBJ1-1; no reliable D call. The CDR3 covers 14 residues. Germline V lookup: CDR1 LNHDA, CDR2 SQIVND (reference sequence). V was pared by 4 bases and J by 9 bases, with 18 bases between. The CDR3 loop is CASSSTRERRQAFF. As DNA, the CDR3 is TGTGCCAGTAGTAGCACCCGGGAGAGGAGACAAGCTTTCTTT.

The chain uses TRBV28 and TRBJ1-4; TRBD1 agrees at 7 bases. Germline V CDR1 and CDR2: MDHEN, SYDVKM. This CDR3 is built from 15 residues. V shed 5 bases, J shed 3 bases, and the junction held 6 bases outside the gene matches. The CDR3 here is CASSAYRGSNEKLFF. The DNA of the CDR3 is TGTGCCAGCAGTGCCTACAGGGGTTCTAATGAAAAACTGTTTTTT.

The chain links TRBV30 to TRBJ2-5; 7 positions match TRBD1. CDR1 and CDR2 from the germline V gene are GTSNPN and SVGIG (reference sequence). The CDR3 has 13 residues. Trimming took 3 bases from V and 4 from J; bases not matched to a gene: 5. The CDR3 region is CAWRIQGTETQYF. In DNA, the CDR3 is TGTGCCTGGAGGATACAGGGGACAGAGACCCAGTACTTC.

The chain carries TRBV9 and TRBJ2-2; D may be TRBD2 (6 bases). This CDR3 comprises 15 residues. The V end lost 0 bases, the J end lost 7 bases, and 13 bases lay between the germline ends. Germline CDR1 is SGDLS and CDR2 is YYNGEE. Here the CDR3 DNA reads TGTGCCAGCAGCGTAGCTGGAGGGCCTCTCGGGGAGCTGTTTTTT. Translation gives CASSVAGGPLGELFF.

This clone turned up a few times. CDR3 coding DNA: TGTGCCAGCAGTTTTCCACCGACAGGGGGCCAAAACATTCAGTACTTC. Its translation is CASSFPPTGGQNIQYF. The V gene is TRBV6-2 or TRBV6-3, the J gene TRBJ2-4; 10 bases are shared with TRBD1. There are 16 residues in the CDR3. CDR1 and CDR2 from the germline V gene are MNHEY and SVGEGT. Trimming cost V 4 bases and J 5 bases; bases outside gene matches: 8.

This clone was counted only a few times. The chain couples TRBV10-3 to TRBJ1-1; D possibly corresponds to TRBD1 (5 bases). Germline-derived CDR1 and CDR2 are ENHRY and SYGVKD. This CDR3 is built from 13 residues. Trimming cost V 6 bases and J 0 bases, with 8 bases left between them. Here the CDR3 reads CAIRDSLNTEAFF. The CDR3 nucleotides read TGTGCCATCAGAGACAGTTTGAACACTGAAGCTTTCTTT.

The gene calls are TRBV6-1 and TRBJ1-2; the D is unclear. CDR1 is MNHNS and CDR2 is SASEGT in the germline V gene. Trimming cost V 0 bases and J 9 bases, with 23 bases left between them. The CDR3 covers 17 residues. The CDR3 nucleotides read TGTGCCAGCAGTGAAGCGTCTACGGCCGATTCTACGGGTCGCTACACCTTC. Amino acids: CASSEASTADSTGRYTF.

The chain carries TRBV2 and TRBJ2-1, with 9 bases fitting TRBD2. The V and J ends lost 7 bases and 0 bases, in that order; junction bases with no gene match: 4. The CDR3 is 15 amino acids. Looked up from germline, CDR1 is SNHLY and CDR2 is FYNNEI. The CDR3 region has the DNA TGTGCCAGCAATCCGACTAGCGGCTCCTACAATGAGCAGTTCTTC. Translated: CASNPTSGSYNEQFF.

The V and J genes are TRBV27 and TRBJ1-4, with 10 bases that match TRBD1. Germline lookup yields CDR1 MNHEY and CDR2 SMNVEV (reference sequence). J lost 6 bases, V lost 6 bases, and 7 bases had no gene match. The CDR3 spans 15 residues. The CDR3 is CASSRQGARDEKLFF. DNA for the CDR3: TGTGCCAGCAGCCGACAGGGGGCGAGGGATGAAAAACTGTTTTTT.

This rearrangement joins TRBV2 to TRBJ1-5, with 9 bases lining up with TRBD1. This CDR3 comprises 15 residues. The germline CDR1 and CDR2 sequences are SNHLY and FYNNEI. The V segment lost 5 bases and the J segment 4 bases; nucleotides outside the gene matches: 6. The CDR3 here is CASSYSDRGNQPQHF. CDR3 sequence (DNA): TGTGCCAGCAGTTACTCGGACAGGGGTAATCAGCCCCAGCATTTT.

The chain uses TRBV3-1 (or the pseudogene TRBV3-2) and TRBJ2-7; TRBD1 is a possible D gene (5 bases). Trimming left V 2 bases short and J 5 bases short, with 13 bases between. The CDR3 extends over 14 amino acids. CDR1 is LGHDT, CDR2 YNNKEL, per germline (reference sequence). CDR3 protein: CASSQRAGWDEQYF. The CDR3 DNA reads TGTGCCAGCAGCCAACGGGCAGGGTGGGACGAGCAGTACTTC.

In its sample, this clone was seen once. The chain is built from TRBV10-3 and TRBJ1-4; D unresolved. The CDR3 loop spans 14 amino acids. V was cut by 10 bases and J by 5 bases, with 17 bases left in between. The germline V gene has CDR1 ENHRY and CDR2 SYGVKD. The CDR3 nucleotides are TGTGCCACCTCTAATGGGGAGCTAAATGAAAAACTGTTTTTT. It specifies CATSNGELNEKLFF.

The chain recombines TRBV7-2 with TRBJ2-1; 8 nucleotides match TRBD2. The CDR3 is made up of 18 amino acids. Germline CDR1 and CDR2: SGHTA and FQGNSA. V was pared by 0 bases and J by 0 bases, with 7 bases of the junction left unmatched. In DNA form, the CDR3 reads TGTGCCAGCAGCTTAGCGTGGGTAGCGGGGCGCTCCTACAATGAGCAGTTCTTC. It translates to CASSLAWVAGRSYNEQFF. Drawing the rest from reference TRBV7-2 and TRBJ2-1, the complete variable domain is GAGVSQSPSNKVTEKGKDVELRCDPISGHTALYWYRQSLGQGLEFLIYFQGNSAPDKSGLPSDRFSAERTGGSVSTLTIQRTQQEDSAVYLCASSLAWVAGRSYNEQFFGPGTRLTVL.